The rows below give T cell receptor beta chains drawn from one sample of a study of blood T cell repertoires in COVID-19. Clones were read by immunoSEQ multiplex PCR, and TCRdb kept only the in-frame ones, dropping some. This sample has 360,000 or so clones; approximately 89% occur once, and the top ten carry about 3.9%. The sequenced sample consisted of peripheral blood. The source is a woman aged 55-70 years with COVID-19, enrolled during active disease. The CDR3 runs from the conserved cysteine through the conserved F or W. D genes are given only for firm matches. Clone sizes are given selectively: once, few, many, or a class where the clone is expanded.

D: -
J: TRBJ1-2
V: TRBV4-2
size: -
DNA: TGTGCCAGCAGCCAAGATGGCCAGGGTGGAAGCTATGGCTACACCTTC
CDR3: CASSQDGQGGSYGYTF

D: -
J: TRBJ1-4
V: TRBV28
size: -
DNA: TGTGCCAGCAAGGGTTACAGGCCAGTATATGAAAAACTGTTTTTT
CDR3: CASKGYRPVYEKLFF

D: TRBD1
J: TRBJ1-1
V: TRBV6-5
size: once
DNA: TGTGCCAGCACCCCTCCCCAGGGGGCTGAAGCTTTCTTT
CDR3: CASTPPQGAEAFF

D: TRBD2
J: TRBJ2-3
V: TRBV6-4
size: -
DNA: TGTGCCAGCAGTGCGGGACTAGCGGGGGGGGCCACAGATACGCAGTATTTT
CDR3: CASSAGLAGGATDTQYF

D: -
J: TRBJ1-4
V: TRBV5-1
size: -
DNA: TGCGCCAGCAGCTTGCGGGGAGGGTTGGAGGAAAAACTGTTTTTT
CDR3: CASSLRGGLEEKLFF

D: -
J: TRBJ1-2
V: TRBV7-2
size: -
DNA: TGTGCCAGCAGCTTAGCCGGGGGGTCTAACTATGGCTACACCTTC
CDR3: CASSLAGGSNYGYTF

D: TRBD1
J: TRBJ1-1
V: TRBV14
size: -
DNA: TGTGCCAGCAGCACATCAGGGGGCAGGGCTTTCTTT
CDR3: CASSTSGGRAFF

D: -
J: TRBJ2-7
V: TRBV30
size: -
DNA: TGTGCCTGGAGTGGTTTTCCGGTCTACGAGCAGTACTTC
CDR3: CAWSGFPVYEQYF

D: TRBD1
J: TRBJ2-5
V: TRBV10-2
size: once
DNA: TGCGCCAGCAGGCCGGACAGGGGCCAAGAGACCCAGTACTTC
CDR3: CASRPDRGQETQYF

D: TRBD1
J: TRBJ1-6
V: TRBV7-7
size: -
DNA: TGTGCTAGCAGCTTCCCAGGACAGGGCAGTTCACCCCTCCACTTT
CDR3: CASSFPGQGSSPLHF

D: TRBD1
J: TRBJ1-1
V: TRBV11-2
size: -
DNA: TGTGCCAGCAGCTCAGCCGGGACAGGGTTCTTGGCTTTCTTT
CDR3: CASSSAGTGFLAFF

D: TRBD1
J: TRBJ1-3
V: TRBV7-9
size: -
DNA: TGTGCCAGCAGCTTAGCGGATTGGTCGGACAGGGTACCTAACCGCCCCATATATTTT
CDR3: CASSLADWSDRVPNRPIYF

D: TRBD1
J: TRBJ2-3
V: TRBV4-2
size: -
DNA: TGTGCCAGCAGCACCCGGGACAGGGGCCCGGAAGATACGCAGTATTTT
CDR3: CASSTRDRGPEDTQYF

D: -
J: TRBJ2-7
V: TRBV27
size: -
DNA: TGTGCCAGCAGTTTAGAGCCTTCCTACGAGCAGTACTTC
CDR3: CASSLEPSYEQYF

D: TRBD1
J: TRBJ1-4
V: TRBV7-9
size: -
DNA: TGTGCCAGCAGATCCCGTCGGGACAGAACAACAACTAATGAAAAACTGTTTTTT
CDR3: CASRSRRDRTTTNEKLFF

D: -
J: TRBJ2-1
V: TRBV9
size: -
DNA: TGTGCCAGCAGTCTCCTCCAGGGATGGTCGACCAATGAGCAGTTCTTC
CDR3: CASSLLQGWSTNEQFF

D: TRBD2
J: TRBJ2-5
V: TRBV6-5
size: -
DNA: TGTGCCAGCAGGAGACTAGCGGGGGGTGGGGAGACCCAGTACTTC
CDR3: CASRRLAGGGETQYF

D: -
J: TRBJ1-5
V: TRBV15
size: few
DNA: TGTGCCACCAGCGCCAGGGGAAAGAAGGATAGCAATCAGCCCCAGCATTTT
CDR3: CATSARGKKDSNQPQHF

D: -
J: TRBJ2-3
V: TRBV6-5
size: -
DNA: TGTGCCAGCAATCCCCGGGACTTCACAGATACGCAGTATTTT
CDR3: CASNPRDFTDTQYF

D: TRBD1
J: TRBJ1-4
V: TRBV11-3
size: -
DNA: TGTGCGCACCTTTGGGCAGGGGGCGAAAAACTGTTTTTT
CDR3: CAHLWAGGEKLFF

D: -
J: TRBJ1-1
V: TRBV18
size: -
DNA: TGTGCCAGCTCCCCCGACAGGCAAACGAACACTGAAGCTTTCTTT
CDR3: CASSPDRQTNTEAFF

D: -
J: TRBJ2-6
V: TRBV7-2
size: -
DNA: TGTGCCAGCAGCTTATACGGGTCTGGGGCCAACGTCCTGACTTTC
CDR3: CASSLYGSGANVLTF

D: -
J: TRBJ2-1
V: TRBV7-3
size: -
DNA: TGTGCCAGCAGCTTAACCTCATCAGATGAGCAGTTCTTC
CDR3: CASSLTSSDEQFF

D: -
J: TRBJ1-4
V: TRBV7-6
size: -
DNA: TGTGCCAGCAGCCAGGGAGGTGCAACTAATGAAAAACTGTTTTTT
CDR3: CASSQGGATNEKLFF

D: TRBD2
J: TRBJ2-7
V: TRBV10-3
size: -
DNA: TGTGCCATCAGTGAGGAGGGCGGGGGACCCTACGAGCAGTACTTC
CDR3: CAISEEGGGPYEQYF

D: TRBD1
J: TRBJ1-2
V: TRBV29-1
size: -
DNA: TGCAGCGTTGGGGGACAGGGAGTAATCTACACCTTC
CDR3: CSVGGQGVIYTF

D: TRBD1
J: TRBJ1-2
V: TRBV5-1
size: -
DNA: TGCGCCAGCAGCTTCGGAGGGGGCAACGGCTACACCTTC
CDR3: CASSFGGGNGYTF

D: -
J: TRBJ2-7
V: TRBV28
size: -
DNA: TGTGCCAGCAGTTTCGGGAACTCCTACGAGCAGTACTTC
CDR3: CASSFGNSYEQYF

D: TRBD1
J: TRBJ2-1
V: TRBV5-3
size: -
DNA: TGTGCCAGAAGCAAGGACAGGGGTGGACGCAATGAGCAGTTCTTC
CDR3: CARSKDRGGRNEQFF

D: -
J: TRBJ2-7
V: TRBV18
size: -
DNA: TGTGCCAGCTCACCCTGTCCCCAGTGTGAGCAGTACTTC
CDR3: CASSPCPQCEQYF

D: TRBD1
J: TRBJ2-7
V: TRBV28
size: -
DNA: TGTGCCAGCAGTTCCGTAGGACAGGGAGGCGGCGAGCAGTACTTC
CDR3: CASSSVGQGGGEQYF

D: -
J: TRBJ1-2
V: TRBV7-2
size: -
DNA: TGTGCCAGCAGCTTAGACAGGAGTGTGGGCTACACCTTC
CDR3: CASSLDRSVGYTF

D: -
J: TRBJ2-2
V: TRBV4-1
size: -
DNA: TGCGCCAGCAGCCAAGATTGGCCAGGGGGGTCCGGGGAGCTGTTTTTT
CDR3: CASSQDWPGGSGELFF

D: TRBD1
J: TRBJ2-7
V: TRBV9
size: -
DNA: TGTGCCAGCAGCCCGAGGGACAGCTCCGGCTCCTACGAGCAGTACTTC
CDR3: CASSPRDSSGSYEQYF

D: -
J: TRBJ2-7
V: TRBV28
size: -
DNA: TGTGCCAGCAAGGGGGGGGGTTTGCTCTACGAGCAGTACTTC
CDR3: CASKGGGLLYEQYF

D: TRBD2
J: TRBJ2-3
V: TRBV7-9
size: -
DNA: TGTGCCAGCAGTTCTAGCGGGGGGGGAGATACGCAGTATTTT
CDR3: CASSSSGGGDTQYF

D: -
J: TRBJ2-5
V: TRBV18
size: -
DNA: TGTGCCAGCTCACTTGGACAACAAGAGACCCAGTACTTC
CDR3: CASSLGQQETQYF

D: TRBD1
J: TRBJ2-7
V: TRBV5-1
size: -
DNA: TGCGCCAGCAGCCCTGGGACAGGGGGCTTCGACGAGCAGTACTTC
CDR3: CASSPGTGGFDEQYF

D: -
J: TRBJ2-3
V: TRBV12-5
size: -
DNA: TGTGCTAGTGGTTTGGGCTCTTCCGGGTTCACAGATACGCAGTATTTT
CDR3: CASGLGSSGFTDTQYF

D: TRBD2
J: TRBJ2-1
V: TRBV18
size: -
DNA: TGTGCCAGCTCTCTGTCACTAGCGGGGGTCTACAATGAGCAGTTCTTC
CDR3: CASSLSLAGVYNEQFF

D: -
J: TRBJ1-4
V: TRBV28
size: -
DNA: TGTGCCAGCAGTTTGGGGGGGCGTAATGAAAAACTGTTTTTT
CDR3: CASSLGGRNEKLFF

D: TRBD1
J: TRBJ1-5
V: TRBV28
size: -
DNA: TGTGCCAGCACCGGAGGAGGGGGCGCATGGCAGCCCCAGCATTTT
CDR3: CASTGGGGAWQPQHF

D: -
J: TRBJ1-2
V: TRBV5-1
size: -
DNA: TGCGCCAGCAGCCCGGGTTCGGGAGAGGGCTATGGCTACACCTTC
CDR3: CASSPGSGEGYGYTF

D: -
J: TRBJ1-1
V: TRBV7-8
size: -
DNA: TGTGCCAGCAGCTGGGTAGGGGTAGGAAACACTGAAGCTTTCTTT
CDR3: CASSWVGVGNTEAFF

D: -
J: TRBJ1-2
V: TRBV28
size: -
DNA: TGTGCCAGCAGCCCTATGACAACCATGAACGGCTATGGCTACACCTTC
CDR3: CASSPMTTMNGYGYTF

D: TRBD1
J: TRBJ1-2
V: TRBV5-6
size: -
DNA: TGTGCCAGCAGCTTAGGCACAGGGGGCTTCGGTGGCTACACCTTC
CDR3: CASSLGTGGFGGYTF

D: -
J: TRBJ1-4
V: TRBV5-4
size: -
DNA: TGTGCCAGCAGCTTGCAGTTAGGGGGTGGAGAAAAACTGTTTTTT
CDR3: CASSLQLGGGEKLFF

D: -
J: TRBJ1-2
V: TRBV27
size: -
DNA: TGTGCCAGCAGTTTATTAGCAGGGGTCGATGGCTACACCTTC
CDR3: CASSLLAGVDGYTF

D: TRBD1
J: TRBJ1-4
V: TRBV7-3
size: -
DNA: TGTGCCAGCAGCTTAAACAGGGGTGAAAAACTGTTTTTT
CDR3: CASSLNRGEKLFF

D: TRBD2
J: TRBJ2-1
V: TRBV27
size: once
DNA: TGTGCCAGCACCCCCCTAGCGGGGAATAACAATGAGCAGTTCTTC
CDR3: CASTPLAGNNNEQFF

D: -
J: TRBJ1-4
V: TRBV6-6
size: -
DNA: TGTGCCAGCAGTTACCCGACAGGCATAGAAGAAAAACTGTTTTTT
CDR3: CASSYPTGIEEKLFF

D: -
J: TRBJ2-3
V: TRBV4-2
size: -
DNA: TGTGCCAGCAGCCTCGAAGATGGGGCCGGGGATACGCAGTATTTT
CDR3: CASSLEDGAGDTQYF

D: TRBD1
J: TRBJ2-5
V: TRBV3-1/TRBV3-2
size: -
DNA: TGTGCCAGCAGCCGAGCACAGGGGTTGGGCCAAGAGACCCAGTACTTC
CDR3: CASSRAQGLGQETQYF

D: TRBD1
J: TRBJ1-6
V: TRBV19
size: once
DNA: TGTGCCAGTAGTACGGGGACAGGCCCAGGCACACCCCTCCACTTT
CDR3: CASSTGTGPGTPLHF

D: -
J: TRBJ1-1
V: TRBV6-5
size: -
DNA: TGTGCCAGCAGACCGAGACAGGTCTGGAACACTGAAGCTTTCTTT
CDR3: CASRPRQVWNTEAFF